This T cell receptor (beta chain) derives from a study of OX40 agonist ivuxolimab in advanced cancers. Assay: immunoSEQ multiplex PCR; the TCRdb copy retains only in-frame clones and omits some. The table lists some 150,000 clones, just over 90% of them singletons. The CDR3 spans 15 residues. V shed 3 bases and J shed 6 bases, with 16 bases lying between them. In germline, CDR1 is LNHDA, CDR2 SQIVND (reference sequence). This TCR was recovered from an adult with an advanced solid tumor such as melanoma, head and neck, liver or kidney cancer. The material sequenced was CD4+ or CD8+ T cells sorted from blood, taken in a trial of the OX40 agonist ivuxolimab. The genes are TRBV19 and TRBJ2-3; TRBD2 might be the D (7 bases). CDR3 in DNA: TGTGCCAGTAGTATTGGGGGGGCCAAGGGGGATACGCAGTATTTT. Protein sequence: CASSIGGAKGDTQYF.